This T cell receptor beta chain was recovered during a study of follicular helper T cells after annual influenza vaccination. Study findings and constraints: Day 7 ICOS+CD38+ clones later appeared mostly in ICOS-CD38- cTfh.

In the case of this clone: The antigen is unknown.

The assay was immunoSEQ multiplex PCR, and TCRdb's table has in-frame clones only and misses some. The sample has some 11,000 clones, roughly 82% seen once. The CDR3 is 12 residues long. CDR1 is SGHTA and CDR2 is FQGNSA in the germline V gene. Trimming took off 6 bases at V and 2 bases at J, with 4 bases between the two ends. Blood volume per time point ranged from roughly 35 to 110 mL. The receptor was derived from an adult who received the influenza vaccine. V gene TRBV7-2 combines with J gene TRBJ2-2; D is uncertain. Sequencing used CXCR5- memory CD4+ T cells sorted from blood, obtained 6 weeks after influenza vaccination. DNA for the CDR3: TGTGCCAGCAGTTATAACACCGGGGAGCTGTTTTTT. It specifies CASSYNTGELFF. Full variable domain (outside the CDR3, taken from reference TRBV7-2 and TRBJ2-2): GAGVSQSPSNKVTEKGKDVELRCDPISGHTALYWYRQSLGQGLEFLIYFQGNSAPDKSGLPSDRFSAERTGGSVSTLTIQRTQQEDSAVYLCASSYNTGELFFGEGSRLTVL.